These 13 T cell receptor beta chains originate from one sample sequenced in a study of cytomegalovirus exposure and HLA in healthy donors. Using immunoSEQ multiplex PCR, the repertoire was profiled, and TCRdb retains in-frame clones only, with some absent. The sample lists about 240,000 clones, more than 75% occurring once. Sequencing was carried out using PBMCs. These receptors were obtained from a woman in her thirties in good health and CMV-seropositive.

V gene TRBV7-2 combines with J gene TRBJ2-7; 10 bases map to TRBD2. From germline, CDR1 is SGHTA and CDR2 FQGNSA. The CDR3 totals 15 residues. Germline trimming cut 2 bases from V and 4 bases from J; bases unmatched to any gene: 5. This CDR3 is CASSLLAGAGYEQYF. In nucleotides, the CDR3 is TGTGCCAGCAGCTTACTAGCGGGGGCCGGGTACGAGCAGTACTTC.

The chain combines TRBV9 with TRBJ2-3; D is undetermined. Trimming shortened V by 4 bases and J by 1 base, and 7 bases separated the two germline ends. CDR3 length: 13 amino acids. Germline-derived CDR1 and CDR2 are SGDLS and YYNGEE. The CDR3 DNA reads TGTGCCAGCAGCCCCGCGGGCACAGATACGCAGTATTTT. Residues: CASSPAGTDTQYF.

The J gene is TRBJ2-6, the V gene TRBV18; 9 bases align to TRBD1. In germline, CDR1 is KGHSH, CDR2 LQKENI. CDR3 size: 17 residues. After removal of 8 bases from V and 3 bases from J, the junction contained 11 bases not matched to a gene. The CDR3 protein is CASLRQGGPGGANVLTF. CDR3 DNA: TGTGCCAGCCTACGACAGGGGGGACCGGGTGGGGCCAACGTCCTGACTTTC.

This clone was counted between two and nine times. The V call is TRBV5-1, the J call TRBJ1-2, with TRBD1 matching over 7 bases. Looked up from germline, CDR1 is SGHRS and CDR2 is YFSETQ. The CDR3 spans 13 residues. The junction had 8 bases not matched to a gene; V was cut back by 10 bases and J by 2 bases. In nucleotides, the CDR3 is TGCGCCTCTGGGGACAGAGACAACTATGGCTACACCTTC. It specifies CASGDRDNYGYTF.

This clone came up once. The J gene is TRBJ2-2, the V gene TRBV5-1, with D perhaps matching TRBD2 (6 bases). The CDR3 loop spans 16 amino acids. The V end lost 4 bases, the J end lost 2 bases, and 15 bases lay between the germline ends. CDR1 and CDR2 (germline): SGHRS, YFSETQ. The DNA for the CDR3 is TGCGCCAGCAGCGACATCCCGGGAGTAAACACCGGGGAGCTGTTTTTT. It is translated as CASSDIPGVNTGELFF.

The chain is built from TRBV15 and TRBJ1-1, with D hard to call. The CDR3 consists of 13 residues. Germline lookup yields CDR1 LNHNV and CDR2 YYDKDF (reference sequence). Trimming shortened V by 5 bases and J by 3 bases, and 10 bases separated the two germline ends. Here the CDR3 reads CATSLEADTEAFF. The CDR3 DNA is TGTGCCACCAGCCTAGAGGCAGACACTGAAGCTTTCTTT.

The chain recombines TRBV2 with TRBJ2-3, with 7 bases fitting TRBD2. CDR3 length: 12 residues. CDR1 and CDR2 (germline): SNHLY, FYNNEI. The ends lost 8 bases at V and 7 bases at J; junction bases unmatched: 6. The CDR3 region has the DNA TGTGCCAGCGGGAGGGCCCCACATACGCAGTATTTT. Protein: CASGRAPHTQYF.

The genes are TRBV7-2 and TRBJ2-1, with TRBD2 matching over 13 bases. With 5 bases clipped from V and 12 bases from J, the junction kept 10 bases outside the gene matches. The CDR3 has 15 residues. Germline assignment: CDR1 SGHTA and CDR2 FQGNSA. CDR3 amino acids: CASSLGLAGVAGQFF. Written as DNA, the CDR3 is TGTGCCAGCAGCCTTGGACTAGCGGGAGTGGCTGGGCAGTTCTTC.

The chain employs TRBV28 and TRBJ2-5; TRBD2 agrees at 7 bases. Germline V gene data show CDR1 as MDHEN and CDR2 as SYDVKM. V trimming: 5 bases; J trimming: 1 base; junction bases outside the gene matches: 13. The length of the CDR3 is 17 residues. CDR3 protein: CASSPGEGSVIQETQYF. Written as DNA, the CDR3 is TGTGCCAGCAGTCCGGGGGAGGGTTCCGTTATCCAAGAGACCCAGTACTTC.

This clone has a single count. The genes are TRBV30 and TRBJ1-5; D is unresolved. Germline values: CDR1 GTSNPN, CDR2 SVGIG (reference sequence). Trimming removed 3 bases from V and 4 bases from J, with 10 bases in between. The CDR3 consists of 13 residues. In nucleotides, the CDR3 is TGTGCCTGGAGCTTTACGGGGAATCAGCCCCAGCATTTT. Translation: CAWSFTGNQPQHF.

The chain carries TRBV28 and TRBJ1-5, with 8 bases that match TRBD1. This CDR3 contains 14 residues. The V gene end was trimmed by 6 bases and the J gene end by 1 base; junction bases not matched to a gene: 2. Germline CDR1 and CDR2: MDHEN and SYDVKM. The CDR3 region is CASRQGASNQPQHF. The CDR3 nucleotides are TGTGCCAGCAGGCAGGGGGCGAGCAATCAGCCCCAGCATTTT. Full variable domain (outside the CDR3, taken from reference TRBV28 and TRBJ1-5): DVKVTQSSRYLVKRTGEKVFLECVQDMDHENMFWYRQDPGLGLRLIYFSYDVKMKEKGDIPEGYSVSREKKERFSLILESASTNQTSMYLCASRQGASNQPQHFGDGTRLSIL.

The rearrangement links TRBV19 to TRBJ2-1, with 10 bases lining up with TRBD2. Germline CDR1 reads LNHDA; CDR2 reads SQIVND (reference sequence). With V trimmed by 5 bases and J by 4 bases, 5 bases remained unmatched. This CDR3 is built from 15 residues. The CDR3: CASSLGTSAYNEQFF. In nucleotides, the CDR3 is TGTGCCAGTAGTCTAGGGACTAGCGCGTACAATGAGCAGTTCTTC.

The chain has TRBV4-1 and TRBJ2-7; 8 bases agree with TRBD2. This CDR3 has 17 residues. The V segment lost 3 bases and the J segment 0 bases; nucleotides outside the gene matches: 10. The germline CDR1 and CDR2 sequences are MGHRA and YSYEKL. In DNA form, the CDR3 reads TGCGCCAGCAGCCAGGCCCCCCTAGCGGGCCCCTCCTACGAGCAGTACTTC. As protein: CASSQAPLAGPSYEQYF.